The clone carrying this T cell receptor beta chain appeared a few times. The germline V gene encodes CDR1 SQVTM and CDR2 ANQGSEA. V lost 3 bases to trimming and J lost 3 bases, with 5 bases between them. This CDR3 contains 12 residues. This sample was included in a study of T-cell memory formation after mild COVID-19. A single record per CDR3 protein comes from TCRdb applying MiXCR to the 5' RACE reads. The sample lists 150,000 to 200,000 distinct CDR3 sequences, about 14% occurring once. Sequencing used PBMCs or a T cell subset sorted from them (not recorded which). The rearrangement uses TRBV29-1 and TRBJ2-2; D gene uncertain. The sequence derives from an adult woman who had mild COVID-19 (a few samples of this study predate the infection). Cell type and time point are not known. This chain's CDR3 is CSVDADTGELFF. The CDR3, as DNA: TGCAGCGTTGACGCTGACACCGGGGAGCTGTTTTTT.